This T cell receptor (beta chain) appears in the sequencing data of a study of shared clonotypes between healthy human individuals. In the original workflow: ImmunoSEQ junction-only sequences lacked quality scores, so their filtering differed. Libraries were prepared by immunoSEQ multiplex PCR; TCRdb keeps only in-frame clonotypes and omits some of them. D and trimming come from the DNA, and the V and J calls and clone size come from that table. Here the sample spans approximately 1.4 million clones, 98% being singletons. CDR3 length equals 15 residues. Trimming cost V 7 bases and J 5 bases, with 18 bases left between them. Looked up from germline, CDR1 is MNHNS and CDR2 is SASEGT. Donation came from healthy HIV-negative adults that had no recent acute infections or vaccinations.

Material for sequencing was naive CD4+ T cells sorted from blood. The subset is: CD45RA+ positively selected. The sequence was collected from a man aged 25-45 years in good health. V and J are TRBV6-1 and TRBJ2-1; D gene ambiguous. CDR3 DNA sequence: TGTGCCAGCACCTCTGGTGGGCTACGCGACAATGAGCAGTTCTTC. As protein: CASTSGGLRDNEQFF.